The 4 T cell receptor beta chains in this list originate from one sample, sequenced in a study of cytomegalovirus exposure and HLA in healthy donors. The primer mix had 60 Vbeta and 13 Jbeta primers. Profiled with immunoSEQ multiplex PCR; TCRdb holds only in-frame clones, not every one. The sample records 150,000 to 200,000 clones, about four fifths being singletons. The specimen sequenced was PBMCs. These receptors all stem from a man aged 40-49 years in good health and CMV-seropositive.

The CDR3 region is CASTMGGRADTGELFF. DNA of the CDR3: TGTGCCAGCACCATGGGAGGGAGGGCCGATACCGGGGAGCTGTTTTTT. This chain links TRBV28 with TRBJ2-2; TRBD2 matches 7 bases. This CDR3 has 16 residues. Germline trimming cut 7 bases from V and 5 bases from J; bases unmatched to any gene: 13. Germline CDR1 MDHEN, CDR2 SYDVKM.

This clone was observed a few times. The V gene is TRBV28, the J gene TRBJ2-7; 10 nucleotides agree with TRBD1. With V trimmed by 1 base and J by 1 base, 7 bases remained unmatched. Germline lookup yields CDR1 MDHEN and CDR2 SYDVKM. CDR3 length: 17 residues. CDR3 amino acids: CASSLFLPGQGSYEQYF. In DNA form, the CDR3 reads TGTGCCAGCAGTTTATTCTTACCGGGACAGGGGTCCTACGAGCAGTACTTC.

This chain uses TRBV5-4 with TRBJ1-1; D is uncertain. The CDR3 totals 15 residues. Trimming removed 7 bases from V and 1 base from J, with 17 bases in between. The germline CDR1 and CDR2 sequences are SGHNT and YYREEE (reference sequence). This CDR3 is CASAVTEVKNTEAFF. Here the CDR3 DNA reads TGTGCCAGCGCCGTCACGGAGGTTAAGAACACTGAAGCTTTCTTT.

The chain joins TRBV14 to TRBJ2-3, with TRBD2 matching 10 bases. The CDR3 loop spans 16 amino acids. V shed 4 bases and J 6 bases; nucleotides not matched to a gene: 10. Per the germline V gene, CDR1 is SGHDN and CDR2 is FVKESK. The CDR3 coding sequence is TGTGCCAGCAGCCCCCGCCTAGCGGGAGTAGGCGATACGCAGTATTTT. Residues: CASSPRLAGVGDTQYF.